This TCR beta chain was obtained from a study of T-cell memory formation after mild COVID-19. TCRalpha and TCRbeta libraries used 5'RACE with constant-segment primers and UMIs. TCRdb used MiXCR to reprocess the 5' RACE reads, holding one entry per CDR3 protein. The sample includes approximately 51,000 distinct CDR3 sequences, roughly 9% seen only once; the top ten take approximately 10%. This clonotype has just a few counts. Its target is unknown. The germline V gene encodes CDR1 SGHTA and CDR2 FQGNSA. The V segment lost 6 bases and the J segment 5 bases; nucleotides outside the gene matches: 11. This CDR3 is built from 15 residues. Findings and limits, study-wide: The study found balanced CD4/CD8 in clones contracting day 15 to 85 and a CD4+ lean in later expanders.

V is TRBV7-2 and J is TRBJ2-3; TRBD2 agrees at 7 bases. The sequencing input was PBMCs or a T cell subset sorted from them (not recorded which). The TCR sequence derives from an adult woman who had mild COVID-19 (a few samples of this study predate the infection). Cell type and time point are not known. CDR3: CASRSLREFGDTQYF. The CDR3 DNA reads TGTGCCAGCAGGAGTTTGCGGGAGTTCGGAGATACGCAGTATTTT.